This is a list of T cell receptor beta chains from one sample in a study of cytotoxic CD8 clonotypes in ibrutinib-treated CLL. Produced via immunoSEQ multiplex PCR; TCRdb's table is partial and in-frame only. The sample has tens of thousands of clones, around three fifths seen once; the top ten hold roughly 14%. The sample consisted of PBMCs, taken after 12 months of ibrutinib treatment. Receptors originate from a human donor with chronic lymphocytic leukemia. The CDR3 runs from the conserved cysteine through the conserved F or W. The D gene is left open where the match is weak. Where a row states a size, it is once, few, many or the class of an expanded clone; other rows omit it.

D gene: -
J gene: TRBJ1-2
V gene: TRBV6-1
clone size: -
CDR3 protein: CAISESKTSITSGYTF
CDR3 DNA: TGTGCCATCAGTGAGTCGAAAACCAGCATTACTAGTGGCTACACCTTC

D gene: -
J gene: TRBJ2-5
V gene: TRBV5-1
clone size: -
CDR3 protein: CASSLVGREETQYF
CDR3 DNA: TGCGCCAGCAGCTTGGTCGGGAGAGAAGAGACCCAGTACTTC

D gene: TRBD2
J gene: TRBJ2-3
V gene: TRBV10-2
clone size: -
CDR3 protein: CASSDFLTSGNTDTQYF
CDR3 DNA: TGCGCCAGCAGTGACTTTTTGACTAGCGGCAACACAGATACGCAGTATTTT

D gene: -
J gene: TRBJ1-1
V gene: TRBV6-1
clone size: -
CDR3 protein: CASGGLGAFF
CDR3 DNA: TGTGCCAGCGGGGGGTTGGGCGCTTTCTTT

D gene: -
J gene: TRBJ2-3
V gene: TRBV7-2
clone size: -
CDR3 protein: CASSLDAGGVSTDTQYF
CDR3 DNA: TGTGCCAGCAGCTTAGATGCAGGGGGGGTCAGCACAGATACGCAGTATTTT

D gene: -
J gene: TRBJ1-2
V gene: TRBV7-8
clone size: -
CDR3 protein: CASSLLQGSGYTF
CDR3 DNA: TGTGCCAGCAGCTTGCTTCAGGGCAGTGGCTACACCTTC

D gene: -
J gene: TRBJ1-4
V gene: TRBV6-1
clone size: -
CDR3 protein: CASSLRKNEKLFF
CDR3 DNA: TGTGCCAGCAGCCTACGAAAGAATGAAAAACTGTTTTTT

D gene: -
J gene: TRBJ1-5
V gene: TRBV28
clone size: -
CDR3 protein: CASSPLGRGDYQPQHF
CDR3 DNA: TGTGCCAGCAGTCCCCTCGGGAGGGGTGACTATCAGCCCCAGCATTTT

D gene: TRBD1
J gene: TRBJ2-1
V gene: TRBV6-1
clone size: many
CDR3 protein: CASSAIDRGEQFF
CDR3 DNA: TGTGCCAGCAGTGCGATAGACAGGGGAGAGCAGTTCTTC

D gene: -
J gene: TRBJ2-5
V gene: TRBV2
clone size: -
CDR3 protein: CASIRGRYQETQYF
CDR3 DNA: TGTGCCAGCATACGGGGGCGATACCAAGAGACCCAGTACTTC

D gene: -
J gene: TRBJ1-3
V gene: TRBV14
clone size: -
CDR3 protein: CASSRTTRAGNTIYF
CDR3 DNA: TGTGCCAGCAGCCGTACCACAAGAGCTGGAAACACCATATATTTT

D gene: TRBD1
J gene: TRBJ1-2
V gene: TRBV5-6
clone size: -
CDR3 protein: CASSLPGQGTEGYTF
CDR3 DNA: TGTGCCAGCAGCTTGCCGGGACAGGGGACTGAGGGCTACACCTTC

D gene: -
J gene: TRBJ1-4
V gene: TRBV4-1
clone size: -
CDR3 protein: CASSQASATNEKLFF
CDR3 DNA: TGCGCCAGCAGCCAAGCTAGTGCAACTAATGAAAAACTGTTTTTT

D gene: TRBD2
J gene: TRBJ2-1
V gene: TRBV7-2
clone size: -
CDR3 protein: CASSPWAAGTSVAEQFF
CDR3 DNA: TGTGCCAGCAGCCCTTGGGCTGCGGGGACTAGCGTGGCTGAGCAGTTCTTC

D gene: -
J gene: TRBJ1-1
V gene: TRBV2
clone size: -
CDR3 protein: CASSETWDAFF
CDR3 DNA: TGTGCCAGCAGTGAAACCTGGGACGCTTTCTTT

D gene: -
J gene: TRBJ1-5
V gene: TRBV18
clone size: many
CDR3 protein: CASSTSSSNQPQHF
CDR3 DNA: TGTGCCAGCTCAACTAGCTCCTCTAATCAGCCCCAGCATTTT

D gene: TRBD1
J gene: TRBJ1-1
V gene: TRBV18
clone size: -
CDR3 protein: CASSPLGQGNSNTEAFF
CDR3 DNA: TGTGCCAGCTCACCATTGGGACAGGGGAATTCGAACACTGAAGCTTTCTTT

D gene: -
J gene: TRBJ1-1
V gene: TRBV28
clone size: -
CDR3 protein: CASSLSGWGAFF
CDR3 DNA: TGTGCCAGCAGTTTAAGTGGGTGGGGAGCTTTCTTT

D gene: -
J gene: TRBJ1-3
V gene: TRBV4-1
clone size: once
CDR3 protein: CASSQRDLSGNTIYF
CDR3 DNA: TGCGCCAGCAGCCAGAGGGACCTCTCTGGAAACACCATATATTTT

D gene: TRBD2
J gene: TRBJ2-3
V gene: TRBV6-4
clone size: few
CDR3 protein: CASSYRASGPTSTDTQYF
CDR3 DNA: TGTGCCAGCAGTTACCGCGCTAGCGGGCCCACTAGCACAGATACGCAGTATTTT

D gene: TRBD1
J gene: TRBJ1-3
V gene: TRBV19
clone size: few
CDR3 protein: CASNRGGAAGNTIYF
CDR3 DNA: TGTGCCAGTAATAGAGGGGGCGCGGCTGGAAACACCATATATTTT

D gene: -
J gene: TRBJ1-2
V gene: TRBV7-2
clone size: -
CDR3 protein: CASSTIQGNGYTF
CDR3 DNA: TGTGCCAGCAGTACAATACAGGGTAATGGCTACACCTTC

D gene: TRBD2
J gene: TRBJ2-1
V gene: TRBV7-2
clone size: -
CDR3 protein: CASRTLTSGTQFF
CDR3 DNA: TGTGCCAGCAGAACGTTGACTAGCGGAACCCAGTTCTTC

D gene: -
J gene: TRBJ2-2
V gene: TRBV7-6
clone size: many
CDR3 protein: CASSLVSPRGPGELFF
CDR3 DNA: TGTGCCAGCAGCTTAGTCTCGCCGCGGGGGCCCGGGGAGCTGTTTTTT

D gene: TRBD1
J gene: TRBJ1-2
V gene: TRBV4-1
clone size: few
CDR3 protein: CASSQAWTGDGYTF
CDR3 DNA: TGCGCCAGCAGCCAAGCCTGGACAGGGGACGGCTACACCTTC

D gene: -
J gene: TRBJ1-6
V gene: TRBV5-1
clone size: few
CDR3 protein: CASRDTNSPLHF
CDR3 DNA: TGCGCCAGCCGGGACACAAATTCACCCCTCCACTTT

D gene: -
J gene: TRBJ1-4
V gene: TRBV27
clone size: -
CDR3 protein: CASSLYGAGLGNEKLFF
CDR3 DNA: TGTGCCAGCAGTTTATATGGGGCCGGCCTAGGTAATGAAAAACTGTTTTTT

D gene: TRBD1
J gene: TRBJ2-7
V gene: TRBV11-2
clone size: few
CDR3 protein: CASSRQQGPAYEQYF
CDR3 DNA: TGTGCCAGCAGCCGCCAACAGGGGCCGGCCTACGAGCAGTACTTC

D gene: TRBD2
J gene: TRBJ2-3
V gene: TRBV5-4
clone size: -
CDR3 protein: CASSLVSGRGGDTQYF
CDR3 DNA: TGTGCCAGCAGCTTGGTTAGCGGGAGGGGTGGAGATACGCAGTATTTT

D gene: -
J gene: TRBJ2-3
V gene: TRBV2
clone size: -
CDR3 protein: CASTRGGTDTQYF
CDR3 DNA: TGTGCCAGCACGAGAGGGGGCACAGATACGCAGTATTTT

D gene: TRBD2
J gene: TRBJ2-2
V gene: TRBV28
clone size: -
CDR3 protein: CASFTAGGDTGELFF
CDR3 DNA: TGTGCCAGCTTTACAGCGGGGGGAGACACCGGGGAGCTGTTTTTT

D gene: -
J gene: TRBJ2-6
V gene: TRBV25-1
clone size: -
CDR3 protein: CASSASLTSGANVLTF
CDR3 DNA: TGTGCCAGCAGTGCCTCCCTCACCTCTGGGGCCAACGTCCTGACTTTC

D gene: -
J gene: TRBJ2-1
V gene: TRBV7-9
clone size: -
CDR3 protein: CASSSLFLGSYNEQFF
CDR3 DNA: TGTGCCAGCAGCTCCCTCTTCCTGGGCTCCTACAATGAGCAGTTCTTC

D gene: -
J gene: TRBJ1-2
V gene: TRBV14
clone size: -
CDR3 protein: CASSQGAPAPPTNGYTF
CDR3 DNA: TGTGCCAGCAGCCAAGGGGCCCCAGCACCCCCGACTAACGGCTACACCTTC

D gene: TRBD2
J gene: TRBJ2-6
V gene: TRBV5-6
clone size: -
CDR3 protein: CASSFEGGRGANVLTF
CDR3 DNA: TGTGCCAGCAGCTTCGAGGGAGGGAGAGGGGCCAACGTCCTGACTTTC

D gene: -
J gene: TRBJ1-1
V gene: TRBV7-6
clone size: -
CDR3 protein: CASTMNTEAFF
CDR3 DNA: TGTGCCAGCACCATGAACACTGAAGCTTTCTTT

D gene: TRBD1
J gene: TRBJ2-5
V gene: TRBV2
clone size: -
CDR3 protein: CASNGQEQRKLQETQYF
CDR3 DNA: TGTGCCAGCAACGGACAGGAACAGCGGAAACTCCAAGAGACCCAGTACTTC

D gene: TRBD1
J gene: TRBJ2-3
V gene: TRBV15
clone size: once
CDR3 protein: CATGQSARSTDTQYF
CDR3 DNA: TGTGCCACGGGACAGAGCGCAAGAAGCACAGATACGCAGTATTTT

D gene: -
J gene: TRBJ1-1
V gene: TRBV7-8
clone size: -
CDR3 protein: CASSSSGSVNTEAFF
CDR3 DNA: TGTGCCAGCAGCTCATCGGGGAGCGTGAACACTGAAGCTTTCTTT

D gene: -
J gene: TRBJ2-2
V gene: TRBV29-1
clone size: -
CDR3 protein: CSVGSTSANTGELFF
CDR3 DNA: TGCAGCGTTGGGTCTACGAGCGCGAACACCGGGGAGCTGTTTTTT

D gene: -
J gene: TRBJ2-7
V gene: TRBV7-2
clone size: -
CDR3 protein: CASSRDGLSEQYF
CDR3 DNA: TGTGCCAGCAGCAGGGACGGGTTGAGTGAGCAGTACTTC

D gene: -
J gene: TRBJ1-3
V gene: TRBV7-6
clone size: -
CDR3 protein: CASSLRFPGNTIYF
CDR3 DNA: TGTGCCAGCAGCTTACGTTTTCCTGGAAACACCATATATTTT

D gene: TRBD2
J gene: TRBJ2-5
V gene: TRBV5-5
clone size: -
CDR3 protein: CASSLELAGGLGETQYF
CDR3 DNA: TGTGCCAGCAGCTTGGAACTAGCGGGGGGCCTGGGTGAGACCCAGTACTTC

D gene: -
J gene: TRBJ2-5
V gene: TRBV5-6
clone size: many
CDR3 protein: CASSLFRVSKQETQYF
CDR3 DNA: TGTGCCAGCAGCTTGTTTAGGGTCTCGAAACAAGAGACCCAGTACTTC

D gene: -
J gene: TRBJ2-7
V gene: TRBV10-3
clone size: -
CDR3 protein: CAISESGAQDEQYF
CDR3 DNA: TGTGCCATCAGTGAGTCAGGGGCCCAAGACGAGCAGTACTTC

D gene: -
J gene: TRBJ2-7
V gene: TRBV21-1
clone size: -
CDR3 protein: CASSKARGRASYEQYF
CDR3 DNA: TGTGCCAGCAGCAAAGCGCGGGGTAGGGCTTCCTACGAGCAGTACTTC

D gene: -
J gene: TRBJ1-2
V gene: TRBV28
clone size: -
CDR3 protein: CASSFPPVYPYGYTF
CDR3 DNA: TGTGCCAGCAGTTTCCCCCCAGTTTACCCCTATGGCTACACCTTC

D gene: TRBD1
J gene: TRBJ2-1
V gene: TRBV28
clone size: -
CDR3 protein: CAILDRLSNEQFF
CDR3 DNA: TGTGCCATCCTGGACAGGCTAAGCAATGAGCAGTTCTTC

D gene: -
J gene: TRBJ1-2
V gene: TRBV28
clone size: -
CDR3 protein: CASSSVVGIYGYTF
CDR3 DNA: TGTGCCAGCAGTTCCGTAGTGGGCATCTATGGCTACACCTTC

D gene: -
J gene: TRBJ2-7
V gene: TRBV29-1
clone size: -
CDR3 protein: CSGAQVQGKDYEQYF
CDR3 DNA: TGCAGCGGTGCCCAGGTGCAGGGGAAAGACTACGAGCAGTACTTC

D gene: -
J gene: TRBJ2-7
V gene: TRBV11-1
clone size: -
CDR3 protein: CASSYGQILYEQYF
CDR3 DNA: TGTGCCAGCAGCTACGGACAAATACTATACGAGCAGTACTTC

D gene: TRBD2
J gene: TRBJ2-5
V gene: TRBV5-4
clone size: -
CDR3 protein: CASSLKAGGRETQYF
CDR3 DNA: TGTGCCAGCAGCTTGAAAGCGGGGGGGCGCGAGACCCAGTACTTC

D gene: TRBD1
J gene: TRBJ2-2
V gene: TRBV9
clone size: -
CDR3 protein: CASSVNDRVLAGELFF
CDR3 DNA: TGTGCCAGCAGCGTAAACGACAGGGTCTTAGCCGGGGAGCTGTTTTTT